A selection of T cell receptor beta chains follows, all from one sample in a study of blood T cell repertoires in COVID-19. Some clones are missing from TCRdb's copy, which holds only in-frame ones; the method was immunoSEQ multiplex PCR. The data show about 200,000 clones, roughly 80% seen once. Sequences were obtained from peripheral blood. These receptors were collected from a woman older than 75 with acute or convalescent COVID-19. Each CDR3 is given with its conserved first and last residue. Each record gives: D gene, V gene, J gene, clone size, CDR3 DNA, CDR3 protein. The D gene is left open where the match is weak. Size is omitted from some rows. Given values are once, few, many or a class for expanded clones.

D: NA
V: TRBV4-3
J: TRBJ1-5
size: NA
DNA: TGCGCCAGCAGCCAAGACCGACAGGGCAATCAGCCCCAGCATTTT
CDR3: CASSQDRQGNQPQHF

D: NA
V: TRBV12-3/TRBV12-4
J: TRBJ1-1
size: once
DNA: TGTGCCAGCAGTCCCGACAGGTTTGAAGCTTTCTTT
CDR3: CASSPDRFEAFF

D: NA
V: TRBV6-5
J: TRBJ2-7
size: NA
DNA: TGTGCCAGCCTAGTTTTTGCGGGGCGGGAGCAGTACTTC
CDR3: CASLVFAGREQYF

D: NA
V: TRBV14
J: TRBJ1-6
size: few
DNA: TGTGCCAGCAGCCATCAAGGGGCGACCCTCCACTTT
CDR3: CASSHQGATLHF

D: NA
V: TRBV25-1
J: TRBJ2-5
size: NA
DNA: TGTGCCAGCAGTGTTACAGGGTTAGAGACCCAGTACTTC
CDR3: CASSVTGLETQYF

D: NA
V: TRBV6-5
J: TRBJ1-2
size: NA
DNA: TGTGCCAGCAGGGGGGGGAACTATGGCTACACCTTC
CDR3: CASRGGNYGYTF

D: NA
V: TRBV30
J: TRBJ1-4
size: NA
DNA: TGTGCCTGGAGCCTCCGGAGCTCCGGCGAAAAACTGTTTTTT
CDR3: CAWSLRSSGEKLFF

D: NA
V: TRBV6-2/TRBV6-3
J: TRBJ1-5
size: NA
DNA: TGTGCCAGCAGTCATACTGCTAATCAGCCCCAGCATTTT
CDR3: CASSHTANQPQHF

D: TRBD2
V: TRBV9
J: TRBJ2-5
size: NA
DNA: TGTGCCAGCAGCGCGGGGGGGTCGTGGGAGACCCAGTACTTC
CDR3: CASSAGGSWETQYF

D: TRBD2
V: TRBV5-6
J: TRBJ2-5
size: NA
DNA: TGTGCCAGCAGCTTTAGCGGGGTTGGGGAGACCCAGTACTTC
CDR3: CASSFSGVGETQYF

D: NA
V: TRBV10-3
J: TRBJ2-5
size: once
DNA: TGTGCCACCACAAGGACAGAAGAAGAGACCCAGTACTTC
CDR3: CATTRTEEETQYF

D: TRBD2
V: TRBV7-2
J: TRBJ2-7
size: NA
DNA: TGTGCCAGCAGCGGACCGGGACTAGCGTACGAGCAGTACTTC
CDR3: CASSGPGLAYEQYF

D: TRBD1
V: TRBV30
J: TRBJ2-3
size: NA
DNA: TGTGCCTGGAGTCTGACTTGGACAGGGGGAACAGATACGCAGTATTTT
CDR3: CAWSLTWTGGTDTQYF

D: TRBD1
V: TRBV28
J: TRBJ1-5
size: NA
DNA: TGTGCCAGCAGTCCCGGGACAGGGGGCCGGCAGCCCCAGCATTTT
CDR3: CASSPGTGGRQPQHF

D: NA
V: TRBV11-2
J: TRBJ1-1
size: NA
DNA: TGTGCCAGCAGCTTCCAGGCCCCCCCGGGGACTGAAGCTTTCTTT
CDR3: CASSFQAPPGTEAFF

D: NA
V: TRBV11-3
J: TRBJ2-5
size: once
DNA: TGTGCCAGCAGCTTAGGCACATCCCAAGAGACCCAGTACTTC
CDR3: CASSLGTSQETQYF

D: NA
V: TRBV3-1/TRBV3-2
J: TRBJ2-1
size: NA
DNA: TGTGCCAGCAGTCCAGGGTCGTACAATGAGCAGTTCTTC
CDR3: CASSPGSYNEQFF

D: NA
V: TRBV29-1
J: TRBJ1-1
size: NA
DNA: TGCAGCGCTTGGACGGGAAACACTGAAGCTTTCTTT
CDR3: CSAWTGNTEAFF

D: TRBD2
V: TRBV27
J: TRBJ2-2
size: few
DNA: TGTGCCAGCAGTTCCCCCCCGGTAGCGGGAAGGACCGGGGAGCTGTTTTTT
CDR3: CASSSPPVAGRTGELFF

D: NA
V: TRBV2
J: TRBJ1-6
size: NA
DNA: TGTGCCAGCCAAGTGGGCAGGACCTATAATTCACCCCTCCACTTT
CDR3: CASQVGRTYNSPLHF

D: TRBD2
V: TRBV30
J: TRBJ2-5
size: once
DNA: TGTGCCTGGAGTGCGGCTAGCGGGGTGACCCAGTACTTC
CDR3: CAWSAASGVTQYF

D: NA
V: TRBV27
J: TRBJ2-2
size: many
DNA: TGTGCCAGCAGTGTGCGGACAAACACCGGGGAGCTGTTTTTT
CDR3: CASSVRTNTGELFF

D: TRBD2
V: TRBV15
J: TRBJ2-7
size: NA
DNA: TGTGCCACCAGTGGGACTAGCGGGAGTAAGCAGTACTTC
CDR3: CATSGTSGSKQYF

D: TRBD1
V: TRBV28
J: TRBJ2-1
size: NA
DNA: TGTGCCAGCAGTAAACGACAGGGTAAGAGGGACAATGAGCAGTTCTTC
CDR3: CASSKRQGKRDNEQFF

D: TRBD1
V: TRBV23-1
J: TRBJ2-7
size: NA
DNA: TGCGCCAGCAGACCACGGGACAGGGTACCCGAGCAGTACTTC
CDR3: CASRPRDRVPEQYF

D: NA
V: TRBV6-6
J: TRBJ2-1
size: NA
DNA: TGTGCCAGCCGGACTGGCTCCTACAATGAGCAGTTCTTC
CDR3: CASRTGSYNEQFF

D: NA
V: TRBV30
J: TRBJ2-3
size: NA
DNA: TGTGCCTGGAATCTGGGGGCGCGGACAGATACGCAGTATTTT
CDR3: CAWNLGARTDTQYF

D: NA
V: TRBV19
J: TRBJ2-2
size: NA
DNA: TGTGCCAGTAGTGGGCGGGGAGGCACCGGGGAGCTGTTTTTT
CDR3: CASSGRGGTGELFF

D: NA
V: TRBV21-1
J: TRBJ2-5
size: NA
DNA: TGTGCCAGCAGCAAAGGGCAGCGACAAGAGACCCAGTACTTC
CDR3: CASSKGQRQETQYF

D: TRBD1
V: TRBV4-3
J: TRBJ2-7
size: NA
DNA: TGCGCCAGCAGCCAAGGCCACAGGGGCTACGAGCAGTACTTC
CDR3: CASSQGHRGYEQYF

D: TRBD1
V: TRBV24-1
J: TRBJ1-2
size: NA
DNA: TGTGCCACCAGTGATGGACAGGCCCTAAGAGGAGGCTACACCTTC
CDR3: CATSDGQALRGGYTF

D: TRBD1
V: TRBV18
J: TRBJ2-5
size: NA
DNA: TGTGCCAGCTCACCCCGACAGGGGGAGACCCAGTACTTC
CDR3: CASSPRQGETQYF

D: NA
V: TRBV6-5
J: TRBJ1-2
size: NA
DNA: TGTGCCAGCAGCGGTAGTAACTATGGCTACACCTTC
CDR3: CASSGSNYGYTF

D: NA
V: TRBV24-1
J: TRBJ1-4
size: few
DNA: TGTGCCACCATTAAGCAGGACACAACTAATGAAAAACTGTTTTTT
CDR3: CATIKQDTTNEKLFF

D: NA
V: TRBV19
J: TRBJ1-5
size: NA
DNA: TGTGCCAGTAGGGAGGACCGGAATCAGCCCCAGCATTTT
CDR3: CASREDRNQPQHF

D: NA
V: TRBV12-3/TRBV12-4
J: TRBJ1-2
size: NA
DNA: TGTGCCAGCAGTTTAGGCGGTTCCTATGGCTACACCTTC
CDR3: CASSLGGSYGYTF

D: TRBD2
V: TRBV9
J: TRBJ2-3
size: once
DNA: TGTGCCAGCAGCGTAGGACTAGCGTCTAGCACAGATACGCAGTATTTT
CDR3: CASSVGLASSTDTQYF

D: NA
V: TRBV27
J: TRBJ2-1
size: NA
DNA: TGTGCCAGCAGTGAGCCACAGTTCCGCCGATACAATGAGCAGTTCTTC
CDR3: CASSEPQFRRYNEQFF

D: NA
V: TRBV6-6
J: TRBJ1-4
size: NA
DNA: TGTGCCAGCATTTCCTCCGGGAGTGGAAATGAAAAACTGTTTTTT
CDR3: CASISSGSGNEKLFF

D: NA
V: TRBV19
J: TRBJ1-1
size: NA
DNA: TGTGCCAGTACCATAGGGAGGGGGTCAGCAGCTTTCTTT
CDR3: CASTIGRGSAAFF

D: NA
V: TRBV15
J: TRBJ1-2
size: NA
DNA: TGTGCCACATTTGCGACAGTCTATGGCTACACCTTC
CDR3: CATFATVYGYTF

D: TRBD1
V: TRBV9
J: TRBJ1-6
size: many
DNA: TGTGCCAGCAGCGTAGCTCCGGGACAGGGGGCCGATTCACCCCTCCACTTT
CDR3: CASSVAPGQGADSPLHF

D: TRBD1
V: TRBV12-5
J: TRBJ1-5
size: NA
DNA: TGTGCTAGTGGTTTGGTTATAGGACAGGCTGACAATCAGCCCCAGCATTTT
CDR3: CASGLVIGQADNQPQHF

D: TRBD1
V: TRBV14
J: TRBJ1-4
size: NA
DNA: TGTGCCAGCAGCCAGGGACAGGGGTCCCTTAATGAAAAACTGTTTTTT
CDR3: CASSQGQGSLNEKLFF

D: TRBD2
V: TRBV7-3
J: TRBJ2-2
size: NA
DNA: TGTGCCAGCAGCGTAGCGGGGGGTCTGAACACCGGGGAGCTGTTTTTT
CDR3: CASSVAGGLNTGELFF